This entry is about one TCR beta chain. This entry belongs to a study of technical replicates of blood from four donors. Unmatched junction bases numbered 7, after V lost 8 bases and J lost 2 bases. This CDR3 has 16 residues. CDR1 is LNHDA and CDR2 is SQIVND in the germline V gene (reference sequence). Clones were read by immunoSEQ multiplex PCR, and TCRdb kept only the in-frame ones, dropping some. The sample has more than 65,000 clones, 85% to 95% seen once. This TCR derives from a human donor in good health. The chain joins TRBV19 to TRBJ1-5, with 12 bases identical to TRBD1. Sequenced material: T cells isolated from PBMCs. The CDR3 DNA sequence: TGTGCCAGTTCCGGGACAGGGGGCGCGGGCAATCAGCCCCAGCATTTT. Residues: CASSGTGGAGNQPQHF.